The source of this TCR beta chain is a study of vaccination effects on CD4 cells after COVID-19. Study-wide results and caveats: Clones from infection and from vaccination both contracted markedly late after vaccination.

ViraFEST used viral peptide pools to expand antigen-specific CD4+ T cells before sequencing. Upon completion of 10 to 11 days in culture, CD4+ T cells were isolated. As their vaccination, participants received two doses of either BNT162b2 or mRNA-1273. The healthy vaccine recipients, who had no prior SARS-CoV-2 infection, showed negative nucleocapsid antibodies. Wells of 1.8 million or so PBMC each were grown with about 9.5 IU/ml IL-2 and approximately 10 ug/ml peptides. Researchers swapped half the medium for IL-2 medium on both days 3 and 7. Produced via immunoSEQ multiplex PCR; TCRdb's table is partial and in-frame only. The sample records more than 20,000 clones, about 72% being singletons. To note about this clone: No antigen is known for it.

In germline, CDR1 is SGHDT, CDR2 YYEEEE. V dropped 5 bases and J dropped 2 bases, with 14 bases sitting between them. The CDR3 has 16 residues. The clonotype originates from a human donor who received a COVID-19 vaccine. The sequencing here drew on CD4+ T cells from PBMCs cultured with HCoV-229E spike peptides, taken after COVID-19 vaccination. The V and J genes are TRBV5-6 and TRBJ2-6, with D tentatively TRBD1 (5 bases). The CDR3 here is CASSSRALAGANVLTF. CDR3 nucleotide sequence: TGTGCCAGCAGTTCCAGGGCCTTGGCTGGGGCCAACGTCCTGACTTTC.